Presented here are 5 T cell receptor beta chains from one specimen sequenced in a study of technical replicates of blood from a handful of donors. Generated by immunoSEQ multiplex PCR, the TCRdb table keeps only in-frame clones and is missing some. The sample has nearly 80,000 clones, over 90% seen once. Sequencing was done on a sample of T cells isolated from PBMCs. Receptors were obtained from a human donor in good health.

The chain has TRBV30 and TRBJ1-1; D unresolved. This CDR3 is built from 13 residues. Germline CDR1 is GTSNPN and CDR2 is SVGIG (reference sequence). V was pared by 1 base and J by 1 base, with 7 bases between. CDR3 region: CAWSAQENTEAFF. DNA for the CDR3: TGTGCCTGGAGTGCTCAGGAGAACACTGAAGCTTTCTTT.

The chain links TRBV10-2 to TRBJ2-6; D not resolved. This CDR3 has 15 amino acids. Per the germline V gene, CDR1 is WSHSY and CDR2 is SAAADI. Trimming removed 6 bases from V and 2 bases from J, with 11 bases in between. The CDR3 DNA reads TGCGCCAGCAGCGAAATGGGCCCTGGGGCCAACGTCCTGACTTTC. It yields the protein CASSEMGPGANVLTF.

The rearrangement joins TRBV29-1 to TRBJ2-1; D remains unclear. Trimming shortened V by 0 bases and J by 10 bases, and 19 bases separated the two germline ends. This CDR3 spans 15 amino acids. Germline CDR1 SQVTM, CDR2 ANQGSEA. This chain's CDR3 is CSVEDLTETSNEQFF. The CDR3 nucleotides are TGCAGCGTTGAAGACCTTACAGAGACATCCAACGAGCAGTTCTTC.

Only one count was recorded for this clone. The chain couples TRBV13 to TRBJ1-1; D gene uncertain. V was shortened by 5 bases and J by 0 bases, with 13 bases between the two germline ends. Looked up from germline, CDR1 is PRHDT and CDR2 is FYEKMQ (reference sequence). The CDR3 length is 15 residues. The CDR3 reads CASSPHLGMNTEAFF. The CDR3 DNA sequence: TGTGCCAGCAGCCCCCACCTAGGAATGAACACTGAAGCTTTCTTT.

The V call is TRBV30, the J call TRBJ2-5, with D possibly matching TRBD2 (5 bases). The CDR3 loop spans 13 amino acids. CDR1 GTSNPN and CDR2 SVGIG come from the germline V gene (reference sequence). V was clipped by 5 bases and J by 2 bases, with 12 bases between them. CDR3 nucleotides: TGTGCCTGGTACCGGGGTCAACAAGAGACCCAGTACTTC. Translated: CAWYRGQQETQYF.